A selection of T cell receptor beta chains follows, all from one sample in a study of a mutant IDH1 vaccine in newly diagnosed glioma. Here immunoSEQ multiplex PCR was the method, and the copy in TCRdb shows in-frame clones only, minus some. The sample has tens of thousands of clones, over 75% seen once; the top ten hold roughly 20%. The sample consisted of PBMCs, taken from a glioma patient treated with radiotherapy, temozolomide or both. These receptors were obtained from a man aged 25-40 years with glioma. CDR3s include the opening cysteine and the closing phenylalanine or tryptophan. D genes are given only for firm matches. The size of a clone is reported for some rows only, either as once, few or many, or as a class for expanded clones.

v_gene,d_gene,abundance,j_gene,CDR3nt,CDR3aa
TRBV27,.,.,TRBJ1-5,TGTGCCAGCAGTTTATCTCTTTACCTCCAGCCCCAGCATTTT,CASSLSLYLQPQHF
TRBV4-1,TRBD2,.,TRBJ2-7,TGCGCCAGCAGCCAAGATTGGCGGGGGGATTACTACGAGCAGTACTTC,CASSQDWRGDYYEQYF
TRBV7-9,.,once,TRBJ2-7,TGTGCCAGCAGCTTTCCCGCCGACGGATCCTACGAGCAGTACTTC,CASSFPADGSYEQYF
TRBV2,.,.,TRBJ1-1,TGTGCCAGCAGTGTGGGGGGAGATACGAACACTGAAGCTTTCTTT,CASSVGGDTNTEAFF
TRBV20-1,.,.,TRBJ2-3,TGCAGTGCTGCCGGTCGGGATACGCAGTATTTT,CSAAGRDTQYF
TRBV25-1,TRBD1,.,TRBJ1-1,TGTGCCAGCAGTGCGTCACAGGGGAAAGCTTTCTTT,CASSASQGKAFF
TRBV9,.,once,TRBJ2-7,TGTGCCAGCAGCGCTGGAGGCCCGGCACACGAGCAGTACTTC,CASSAGGPAHEQYF
TRBV6-5,.,.,TRBJ1-2,TGTGCCAGCAGCAACTCGGGAGGGGGCTACACCTTC,CASSNSGGGYTF
TRBV30,TRBD1,.,TRBJ2-6,TGTGCCTGGAGTGTACGACCCAGGGGGCGCGGTAGGGCCAACGTCCTGACTTTC,CAWSVRPRGRGRANVLTF
TRBV4-1,TRBD2,.,TRBJ2-3,TGCGCCAGCAGCCAAGACGGGACGGGAGGGCCGGTAGATACGCAGTATTTT,CASSQDGTGGPVDTQYF
TRBV7-6,TRBD1,.,TRBJ2-7,TGTGCCAGCAGCAGTCCCGGGACAGCTGCCTACGAGCAGTACTTC,CASSSPGTAAYEQYF
TRBV6-1,.,once,TRBJ2-1,TGTGCCAGCAGTGAAGCGGAGCGTTACAATGAGCAGTTCTTC,CASSEAERYNEQFF
TRBV4-1,.,once,TRBJ2-7,TGCGCCAGCAGCCAAGACAAAAGCCGGGACCCTCCCTACGAGCAGTACTTC,CASSQDKSRDPPYEQYF
TRBV7-9,TRBD2,.,TRBJ2-3,TGTGCCAGCAGCTCCAGGACTAGCGGGAGAACAGATACGCAGTATTTT,CASSSRTSGRTDTQYF
TRBV5-1,.,.,TRBJ1-1,TGCGCCAGCAGCTTAAGTCTGGGGAACACTGAAGCTTTCTTT,CASSLSLGNTEAFF
TRBV29-1,TRBD2,.,TRBJ2-7,TGCAGCGTTGGGGGACTAGACTACGAGCAGTACTTC,CSVGGLDYEQYF
TRBV27,TRBD1,once,TRBJ1-5,TGTGCCAGCAGTCAGGGGGCGAGCAATCAGCCCCAGCATTTT,CASSQGASNQPQHF
TRBV19,TRBD2,.,TRBJ2-5,TGTGCCAGTAGTGCCACCCGGACTAGCGGGGCGGAGACCCAGTACTTC,CASSATRTSGAETQYF
TRBV14,.,.,TRBJ2-6,TGTGCCAGCAGCCCTGGCTCTTGGTTCAAGCGGGCTGGGGCCAACGTCCTGACTTTC,CASSPGSWFKRAGANVLTF
TRBV6-5,.,.,TRBJ2-5,TGTGCCAGCAGCCCGGAAAGGGGATTGGGAGAGACCCAGTACTTC,CASSPERGLGETQYF
TRBV5-1,.,.,TRBJ2-3,TGCGCCAGCAGCTCACAGGGCCCCAGCACAGATACGCAGTATTTT,CASSSQGPSTDTQYF
TRBV7-9,TRBD2,.,TRBJ2-7,TGTGCCAGCAGCTTGGGACTAGCGGGAGACGAGCAGTACTTC,CASSLGLAGDEQYF
TRBV9,TRBD2,.,TRBJ2-5,TGTGCCAGCAGTGCTAGCGGGGGCCAAGAGACCCAGTACTTC,CASSASGGQETQYF
TRBV6-5,TRBD1,.,TRBJ2-7,TGTGCCAGCAGTAGACTTACAGGGGGCGAGGCGCAGTACTTC,CASSRLTGGEAQYF
TRBV27,.,.,TRBJ2-7,TGTGCCAGCAGTTTATCAGGGACGGGGCACTACGAGCAGTACTTC,CASSLSGTGHYEQYF
TRBV6-5,.,.,TRBJ1-2,TGTGCCAGCAGTTGGGGGGGCGTTGGTGATGGCTACACCTTC,CASSWGGVGDGYTF
TRBV6-1,.,.,TRBJ2-2,TGTGCCAGCAGTGAAGAAGGATGGGCGGGGTCCACCGGGGAGCTGTTTTTT,CASSEEGWAGSTGELFF
TRBV5-1,.,.,TRBJ2-7,TGCGCCAGCAGCCTTAGCTCCTACGAGCAGTACTTC,CASSLSSYEQYF
TRBV19,.,.,TRBJ1-1,TGTGCCAGTAGTCAATCAGGGAACACTGAAGCTTTCTTT,CASSQSGNTEAFF
TRBV2,.,.,TRBJ2-7,TGTGCCAGCCGGGACCCAAACGCCCACGAGCAGTACTTC,CASRDPNAHEQYF
TRBV9,.,.,TRBJ1-1,TGTGCCAGCAGCGTAACATGGGCCACTGAAGCTTTCTTT,CASSVTWATEAFF
TRBV9,.,few,TRBJ1-2,TGTGCCAGCAGCTCGGATTGGGGCCGCCATCTCTATGGCTACACCTTC,CASSSDWGRHLYGYTF
TRBV5-8,TRBD1,.,TRBJ1-2,TGTGCCAGCAGTAAGGACAGGGGGTACTATGGCTACACCTTC,CASSKDRGYYGYTF
TRBV9,.,.,TRBJ2-5,TGTGCCAGCAGCGTAGAGCCGGGGTTTCCGGAGACCCAGTACTTC,CASSVEPGFPETQYF
TRBV5-4,.,.,TRBJ1-4,TGTGCCAGCAGCTGGGGGGAAGGGGCGGCCTTACGGATGAATGAAAAACTGTTTTTT,CASSWGEGAALRMNEKLFF
TRBV11-2,.,.,TRBJ1-1,TGTGCCAGCAGCTTACGACAGAACACTGAAGCTTTCTTT,CASSLRQNTEAFF
TRBV7-9,.,.,TRBJ1-1,TGTGCCAGCAGCGAAAACAGGGTCGAGGGCGCTGAAGCTTTCTTT,CASSENRVEGAEAFF
TRBV5-6,.,.,TRBJ1-6,TGTGCCAGCAGCTTCCTGTTGGATTCACCCCTCCACTTT,CASSFLLDSPLHF
TRBV7-9,.,.,TRBJ2-7,TGTGCCAGCAGCTCCTCGACGGTGTCCTACGAGCAGTACTTC,CASSSSTVSYEQYF
TRBV30,.,once,TRBJ1-2,TGTGCCTGGTCTTCACTGGGGGGGTACGACTATGGCTACACCTTC,CAWSSLGGYDYGYTF
TRBV5-1,TRBD1,.,TRBJ1-1,TGCGCCAGCAGCATTGACAGGGTGAACACTGAAGCTTTCTTT,CASSIDRVNTEAFF
TRBV10-3,TRBD1,few,TRBJ1-1,TGTGCCACGGACAGGGGAGGCCCTGAAGCTTTCTTT,CATDRGGPEAFF
TRBV11-2,.,.,TRBJ2-1,TGTGCCAGCAGCTTAGTTCGACTATACAATGAGCAGTTCTTC,CASSLVRLYNEQFF
TRBV5-1,.,once,TRBJ2-7,TGCGCCAGCAGCTTGGCCTACCCTCCCTACGAGCAGTACTTC,CASSLAYPPYEQYF
TRBV7-9,.,.,TRBJ1-1,TGTGCCAGCACCCCTAGTGTGTATCGGGCTGAAGCTTTCTTT,CASTPSVYRAEAFF
TRBV7-9,.,.,TRBJ2-5,TGTGCCAGCAGCTTCCGGGCCCTCCAAGAGACCCAGTACTTC,CASSFRALQETQYF
TRBV19,.,.,TRBJ2-1,TGTGCCAGTAGTATCACTAGAGGATCAGGTGAGCAGTTCTTC,CASSITRGSGEQFF
TRBV9,.,.,TRBJ1-1,TGTGCCAGCAGCGTAGGAGTACGGGGATACACTGAAGCTTTCTTT,CASSVGVRGYTEAFF
TRBV30,.,.,TRBJ2-6,TGTGCCTTAGACAGTGCCTCCGGGGCCAACGTCCTGACTTTC,CALDSASGANVLTF
TRBV12-5,.,.,TRBJ1-1,TGTGCTAGTGGTTTGTGGGGGGCGCGTACTGAAGCTTTCTTT,CASGLWGARTEAFF
TRBV2,.,few,TRBJ1-6,TGTGCCAGCAGCCGGGGGATGGCTTCACCCCTCCACTTT,CASSRGMASPLHF
TRBV5-1,TRBD1,.,TRBJ2-5,TGCGCCAGCAGTCCAGGGGGCCAAGAGACCCAGTACTTC,CASSPGGQETQYF
TRBV14,.,medium-sized,TRBJ1-1,TGTGCCAGCAGCCAAGCGCCCAGGGGCACTGAAGCTTTCTTT,CASSQAPRGTEAFF
TRBV7-9,.,.,TRBJ2-1,TGTGCCAGCAGCTCCCAGACAGGAAACTACAATGAGCAGTTCTTC,CASSSQTGNYNEQFF
TRBV5-6,TRBD2,.,TRBJ2-3,TGTGCCAGCAGCTTGGAAGGCCTAGCGGGGTACCCTCAGGATACGCAGTATTTT,CASSLEGLAGYPQDTQYF